These T cell receptor beta chains were read from a single sample in a study of cytomegalovirus exposure and HLA in healthy donors. Here immunoSEQ multiplex PCR was the method, and the copy in TCRdb shows in-frame clones only, minus some. The sample lists 100,000 or so clones; about 75% were seen once. The sample consisted of PBMCs. The receptors stem from a woman under 30 in good health and CMV-seropositive. Each CDR3 is given with its conserved first and last residue.

j_call v_call cdr3_aa
TRBJ2-7 TRBV7-9 CASSTTGDVDEQYF
TRBJ1-1 TRBV6-6 CASSYLPDTNTEAFF
TRBJ1-1 TRBV30 CAWSVILGRAFF
TRBJ1-2 TRBV30 CAWSVQVNYGYTF
TRBJ2-5 TRBV19 CASSPGLARETQYF
TRBJ2-7 TRBV19 CASSPRTSGNPYEQYF
TRBJ2-5 TRBV9 CASSGLAGGFETQYF
TRBJ2-7 TRBV5-1 CASSLGPPGSRGSSYEQYF
TRBJ2-5 TRBV19 CASSSPSSGGLQETQYF
TRBJ1-5 TRBV19 CASSTFSNQPQHF
TRBJ2-1 TRBV6-5 CASSYSGREGYNEQFF
TRBJ1-1 TRBV6-5 CASSYNSWGPNTEAFF
TRBJ2-5 TRBV19 CASSSPSRSKETQYF
TRBJ2-7 TRBV7-6 CASSLGQGAHYEQYF
TRBJ2-7 TRBV6-5 CASSQLPYLSYEQYF
TRBJ2-7 TRBV29-1 CSVGGLAGGYEQYF
TRBJ1-5 TRBV5-6 CASSRRAEPNQPQHF
TRBJ2-5 TRBV29-1 CSVEGGSVEETQYF
TRBJ1-4 TRBV30 CAGVTGPTNEKLFF
TRBJ2-6 TRBV9 CASSPQIGQSGANVLTF
TRBJ1-2 TRBV6-5 CASREDSISYGYTF
TRBJ1-1 TRBV7-2 CASSFSDTEAFF
TRBJ1-2 TRBV20-1 CSARGDGYTF
TRBJ1-2 TRBV29-1 CSVEDRSGGISNYGYTF
TRBJ1-2 TRBV7-2 CASSVGQLYGYTF
TRBJ2-1 TRBV7-8 CASSLVADSSYNEQFF
TRBJ2-1 TRBV25-1 CASNHGGFGNEQFF
TRBJ2-5 TRBV5-1 CASSLSDIGSGGETQYF